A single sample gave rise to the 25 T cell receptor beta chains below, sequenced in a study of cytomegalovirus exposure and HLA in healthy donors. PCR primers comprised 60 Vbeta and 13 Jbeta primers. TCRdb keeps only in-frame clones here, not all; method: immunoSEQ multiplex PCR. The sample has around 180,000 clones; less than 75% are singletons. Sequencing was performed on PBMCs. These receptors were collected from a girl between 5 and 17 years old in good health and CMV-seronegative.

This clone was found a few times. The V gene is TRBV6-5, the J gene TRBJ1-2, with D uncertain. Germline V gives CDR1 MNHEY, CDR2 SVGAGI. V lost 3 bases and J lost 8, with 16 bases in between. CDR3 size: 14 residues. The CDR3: CASSYGLPGGGYTF. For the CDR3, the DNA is TGTGCCAGCAGTTATGGCTTGCCCGGAGGGGGCTACACCTTC.

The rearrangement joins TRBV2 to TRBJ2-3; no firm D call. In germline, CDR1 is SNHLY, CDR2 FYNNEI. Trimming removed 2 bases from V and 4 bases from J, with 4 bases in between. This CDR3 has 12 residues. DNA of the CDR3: TGTGCCAGCAGTGAACGGGCAGATACGCAGTATTTT. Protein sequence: CASSERADTQYF.

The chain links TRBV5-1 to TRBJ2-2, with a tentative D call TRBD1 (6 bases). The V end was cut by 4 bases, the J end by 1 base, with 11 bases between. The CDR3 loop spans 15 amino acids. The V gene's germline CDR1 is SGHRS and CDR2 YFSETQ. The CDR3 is CASSPGTWNTGELFF. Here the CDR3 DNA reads TGCGCCAGCAGCCCCGGGACATGGAACACCGGGGAGCTGTTTTTT. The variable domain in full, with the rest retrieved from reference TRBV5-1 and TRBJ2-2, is KAGVTQTPRYLIKTRGQQVTLSCSPISGHRSVSWYQQTPGQGLQFLFEYFSETQRNKGNFPGRFSGRQFSNSRSEMNVSTLELGDSALYLCASSPGTWNTGELFFGEGSRLTVL.

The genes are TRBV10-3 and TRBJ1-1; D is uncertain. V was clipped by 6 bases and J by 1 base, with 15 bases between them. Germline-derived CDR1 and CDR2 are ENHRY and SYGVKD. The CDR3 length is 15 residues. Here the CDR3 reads CAIRASMGENTEAFF. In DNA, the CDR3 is TGTGCCATCAGAGCCTCTATGGGCGAGAACACTGAAGCTTTCTTT.

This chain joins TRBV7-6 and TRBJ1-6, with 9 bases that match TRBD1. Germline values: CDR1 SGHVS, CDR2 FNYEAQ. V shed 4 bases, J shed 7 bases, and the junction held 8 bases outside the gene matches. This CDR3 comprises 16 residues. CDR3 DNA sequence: TGTGCCAGCAGCTCCGGGACAGGGAGGTTAAATTCACCCCTCCACTTT. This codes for CASSSGTGRLNSPLHF.

The DNA for the CDR3 is TGTGCCAGCAGCTTGGACAGGGGGCCTTTTCATGGCTACACCTTC. This sequence encodes CASSLDRGPFHGYTF. The chain combines TRBV5-4 with TRBJ1-2; 9 positions match TRBD1. The CDR3 length is 15 residues. CDR1 and CDR2 from the germline V gene are SGHNT and YYREEE (reference sequence). After removal of 0 bases from V and 6 bases from J, the junction contained 6 bases not matched to a gene. The complete variable domain, with remaining parts taken from reference TRBV5-4 and TRBJ1-2, reads ETGVTQSPTHLIKTRGQQVTLRCSSQSGHNTVSWYQQALGQGPQFIFQYYREEENGRGNFPPRFSGLQFPNYSSELNVNALELDDSALYLCASSLDRGPFHGYTFGSGTRLTVV.

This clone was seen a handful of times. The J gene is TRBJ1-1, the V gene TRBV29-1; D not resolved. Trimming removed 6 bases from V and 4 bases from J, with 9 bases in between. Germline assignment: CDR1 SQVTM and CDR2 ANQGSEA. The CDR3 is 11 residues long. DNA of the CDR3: TGCAGCGTGATAGGGAGCACTGAAGCTTTCTTT. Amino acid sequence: CSVIGSTEAFF.

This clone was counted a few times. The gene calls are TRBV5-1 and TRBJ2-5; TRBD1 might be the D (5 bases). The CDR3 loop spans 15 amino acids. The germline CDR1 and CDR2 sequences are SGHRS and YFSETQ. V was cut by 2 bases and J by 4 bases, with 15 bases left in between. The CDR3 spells CASSFAAGLGETQYF. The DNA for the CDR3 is TGCGCCAGCAGCTTCGCGGCAGGGCTAGGAGAGACCCAGTACTTC.

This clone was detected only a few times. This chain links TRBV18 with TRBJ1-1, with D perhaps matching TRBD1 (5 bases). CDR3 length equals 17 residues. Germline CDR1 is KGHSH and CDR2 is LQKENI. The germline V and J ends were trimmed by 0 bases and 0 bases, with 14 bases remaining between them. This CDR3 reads CASSPPGGEGMNTEAFF. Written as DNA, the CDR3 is TGTGCCAGCTCACCACCGGGGGGGGAGGGGATGAACACTGAAGCTTTCTTT.

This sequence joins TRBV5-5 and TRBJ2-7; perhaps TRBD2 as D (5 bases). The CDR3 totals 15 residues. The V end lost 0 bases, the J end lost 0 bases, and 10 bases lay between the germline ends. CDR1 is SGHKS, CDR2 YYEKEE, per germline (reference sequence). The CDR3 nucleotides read TGTGCCAGCAGCTTGGATCCGGGGTTCTCCTACGAGCAGTACTTC. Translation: CASSLDPGFSYEQYF.

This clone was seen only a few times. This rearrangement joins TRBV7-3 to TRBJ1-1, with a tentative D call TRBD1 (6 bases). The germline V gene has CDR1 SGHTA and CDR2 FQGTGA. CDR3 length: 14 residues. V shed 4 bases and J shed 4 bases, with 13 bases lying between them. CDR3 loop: CASSSRRGGTEAFF. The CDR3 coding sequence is TGTGCCAGCAGCTCCCGGAGGGGGGGCACTGAAGCTTTCTTT.

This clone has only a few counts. CDR3 residues: CASSQDTGGASQKLFF. CDR3 sequence (DNA): TGCGCCAGCAGCCAAGATACAGGGGGCGCGTCGCAAAAACTGTTTTTT. The genes are TRBV4-1 and TRBJ1-4, with 9 positions matching TRBD1. V was pared by 0 bases and J by 9 bases, with 8 bases of the junction left unmatched. The CDR3 has 16 amino acids. The germline CDR1 and CDR2 sequences are MGHRA and YSYEKL.

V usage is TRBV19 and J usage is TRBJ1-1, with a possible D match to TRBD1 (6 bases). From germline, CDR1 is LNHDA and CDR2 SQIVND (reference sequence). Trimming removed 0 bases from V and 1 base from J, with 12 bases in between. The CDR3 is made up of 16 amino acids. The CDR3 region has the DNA TGTGCCAGTAGTATAGAAGCACAGGGTAAGAACACTGAAGCTTTCTTT. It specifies CASSIEAQGKNTEAFF.

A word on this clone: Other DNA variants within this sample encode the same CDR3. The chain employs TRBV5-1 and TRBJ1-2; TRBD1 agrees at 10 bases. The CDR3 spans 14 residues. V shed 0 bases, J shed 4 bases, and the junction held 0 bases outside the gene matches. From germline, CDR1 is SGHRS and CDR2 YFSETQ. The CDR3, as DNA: TGCGCCAGCAGCTTGGGGGACAGGGGCTATGGCTACACCTTC. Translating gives CASSLGDRGYGYTF. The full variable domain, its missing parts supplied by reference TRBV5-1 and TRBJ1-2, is KAGVTQTPRYLIKTRGQQVTLSCSPISGHRSVSWYQQTPGQGLQFLFEYFSETQRNKGNFPGRFSGRQFSNSRSEMNVSTLELGDSALYLCASSLGDRGYGYTFGSGTRLTVV.

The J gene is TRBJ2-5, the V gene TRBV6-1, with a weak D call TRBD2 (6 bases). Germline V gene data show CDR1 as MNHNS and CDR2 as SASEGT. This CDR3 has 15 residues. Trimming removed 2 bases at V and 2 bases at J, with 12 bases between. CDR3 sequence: CASSETAGPQETQYF. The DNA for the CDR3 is TGTGCCAGCAGTGAAACTGCGGGGCCTCAAGAGACCCAGTACTTC.

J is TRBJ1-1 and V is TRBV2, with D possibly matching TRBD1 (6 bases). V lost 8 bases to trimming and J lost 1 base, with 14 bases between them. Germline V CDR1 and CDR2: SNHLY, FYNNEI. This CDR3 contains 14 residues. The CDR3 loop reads CASHKGEGNTEAFF. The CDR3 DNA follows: TGTGCCAGCCACAAGGGGGAGGGGAACACTGAAGCTTTCTTT.

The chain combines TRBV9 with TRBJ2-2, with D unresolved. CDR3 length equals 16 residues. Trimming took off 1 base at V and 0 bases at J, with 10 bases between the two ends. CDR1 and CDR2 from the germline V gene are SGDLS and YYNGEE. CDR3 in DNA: TGTGCCAGCAGCGTATTTCATGACTCGAACACCGGGGAGCTGTTTTTT. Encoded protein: CASSVFHDSNTGELFF.

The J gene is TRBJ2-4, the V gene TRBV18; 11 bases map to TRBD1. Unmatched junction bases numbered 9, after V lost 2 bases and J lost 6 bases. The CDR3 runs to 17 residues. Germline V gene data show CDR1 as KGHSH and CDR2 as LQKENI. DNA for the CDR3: TGTGCCAGCTCACCATTGAGGACAGGGGGCATCGGAAACATTCAGTACTTC. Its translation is CASSPLRTGGIGNIQYF. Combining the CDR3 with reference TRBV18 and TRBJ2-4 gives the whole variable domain NAGVMQNPRHLVRRRGQEARLRCSPMKGHSHVYWYRQLPEEGLKFMVYLQKENIIDESGMPKERFSAEFPKEGPSILRIQQVVRGDSAAYFCASSPLRTGGIGNIQYFGAGTRLSVL.

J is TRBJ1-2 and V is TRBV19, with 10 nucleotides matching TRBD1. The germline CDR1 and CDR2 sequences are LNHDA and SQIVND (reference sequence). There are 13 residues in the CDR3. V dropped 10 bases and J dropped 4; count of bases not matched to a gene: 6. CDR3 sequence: CAINRDRGYGYTF. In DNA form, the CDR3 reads TGTGCCATTAACCGGGACAGGGGCTATGGCTACACCTTC.

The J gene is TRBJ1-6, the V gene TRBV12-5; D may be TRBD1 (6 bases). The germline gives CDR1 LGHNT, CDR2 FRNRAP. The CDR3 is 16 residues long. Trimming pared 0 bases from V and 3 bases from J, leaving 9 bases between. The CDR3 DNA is TGTGCTAGTGGTTTGGTAACACAGGGCTATAATTCACCCCTCCACTTT. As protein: CASGLVTQGYNSPLHF.

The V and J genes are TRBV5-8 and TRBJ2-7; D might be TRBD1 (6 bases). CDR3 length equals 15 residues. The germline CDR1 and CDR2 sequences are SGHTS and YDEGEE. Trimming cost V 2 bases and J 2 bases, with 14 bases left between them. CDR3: CASSLGGPTTYEQYF. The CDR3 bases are TGTGCCAGCAGCTTAGGGGGTCCAACCACCTACGAGCAGTACTTC.

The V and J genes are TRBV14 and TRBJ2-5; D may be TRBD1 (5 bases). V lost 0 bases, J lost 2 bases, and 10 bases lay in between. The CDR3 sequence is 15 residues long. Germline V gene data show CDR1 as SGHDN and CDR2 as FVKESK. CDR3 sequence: CASSQDQGGQETQYF. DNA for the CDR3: TGTGCCAGCAGCCAAGATCAGGGCGGACAAGAGACCCAGTACTTC.

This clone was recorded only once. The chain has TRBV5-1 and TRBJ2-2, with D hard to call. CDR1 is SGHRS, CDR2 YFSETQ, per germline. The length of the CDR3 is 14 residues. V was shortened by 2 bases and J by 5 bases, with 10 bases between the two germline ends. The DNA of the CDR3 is TGCGCCAGCAGCTTCGGTGTTTCTACCGGGGAGCTGTTTTTT. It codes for CASSFGVSTGELFF.

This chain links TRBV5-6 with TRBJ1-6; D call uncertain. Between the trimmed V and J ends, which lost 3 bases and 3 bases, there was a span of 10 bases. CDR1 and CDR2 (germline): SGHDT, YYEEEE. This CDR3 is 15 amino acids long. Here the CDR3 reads CASSSYRFYNSPLHF. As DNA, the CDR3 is TGTGCCAGCAGCTCCTACAGATTCTATAATTCACCCCTCCACTTT.

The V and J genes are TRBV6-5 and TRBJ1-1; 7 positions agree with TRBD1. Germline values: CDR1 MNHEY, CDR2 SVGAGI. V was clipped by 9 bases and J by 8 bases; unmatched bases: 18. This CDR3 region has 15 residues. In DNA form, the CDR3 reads TGTGCCAGAAGGTCCCGAAAAGGGGGCTTACGGGAAGCTTTCTTT. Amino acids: CARRSRKGGLREAFF.